Sequencing of this TCR beta chain was carried out in a study of T cell responses to AZD1222 COVID-19 vaccine. Data came from immunoSEQ multiplex PCR; TCRdb stores just in-frame clones and leaves some out. This table has roughly 150,000 clones, over 85% appearing once. The V gene end was trimmed by 1 base and the J gene end by 7 bases; junction bases not matched to a gene: 6. There are 15 residues in the CDR3. Germline V gene data show CDR1 as MNHEY and CDR2 as SMNVEV (reference sequence). Sequences were derived from peripheral blood, sampled on day 0 of AZD1222 vaccination. The origin of this receptor is an adult in good health. This chain connects TRBV27 to TRBJ2-1, with 8 bases identical to TRBD1. CDR3 in DNA: TGTGCCAGCAGTTTATGGCAGGGGGCGAAGAATGAGCAGTTCTTC. Encoded protein: CASSLWQGAKNEQFF.